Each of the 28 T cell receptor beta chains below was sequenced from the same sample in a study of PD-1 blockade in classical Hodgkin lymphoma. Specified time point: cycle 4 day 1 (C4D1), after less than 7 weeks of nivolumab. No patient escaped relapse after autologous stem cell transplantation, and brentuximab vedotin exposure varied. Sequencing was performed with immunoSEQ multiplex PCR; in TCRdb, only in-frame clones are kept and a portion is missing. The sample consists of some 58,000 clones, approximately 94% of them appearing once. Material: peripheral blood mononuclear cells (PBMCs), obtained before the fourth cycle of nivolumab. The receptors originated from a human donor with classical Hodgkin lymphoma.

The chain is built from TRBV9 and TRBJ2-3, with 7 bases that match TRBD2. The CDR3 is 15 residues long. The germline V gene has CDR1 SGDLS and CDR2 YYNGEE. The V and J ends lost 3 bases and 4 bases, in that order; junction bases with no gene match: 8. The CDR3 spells CASSARGLVPDTQYF. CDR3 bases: TGTGCCAGCAGCGCCCGTGGACTAGTGCCAGATACGCAGTATTTT.

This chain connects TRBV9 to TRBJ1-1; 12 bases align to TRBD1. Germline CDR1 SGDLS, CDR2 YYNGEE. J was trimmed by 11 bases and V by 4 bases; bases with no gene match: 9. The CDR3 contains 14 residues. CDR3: CASSPGQGALGAFF. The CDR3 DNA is TGTGCCAGCAGCCCGGGACAGGGGGCGCTTGGGGCTTTCTTT.

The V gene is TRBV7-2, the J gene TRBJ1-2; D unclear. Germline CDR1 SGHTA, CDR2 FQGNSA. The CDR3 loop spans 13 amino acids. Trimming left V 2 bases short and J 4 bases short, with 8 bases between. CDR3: CASSLLESYGYTF. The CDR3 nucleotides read TGTGCCAGCAGCTTATTAGAATCCTATGGCTACACCTTC.

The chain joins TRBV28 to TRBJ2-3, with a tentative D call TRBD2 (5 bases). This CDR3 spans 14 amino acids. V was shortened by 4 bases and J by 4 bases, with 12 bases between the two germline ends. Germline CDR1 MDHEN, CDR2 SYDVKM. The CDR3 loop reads CASSYRPSSDTQYF. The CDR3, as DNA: TGTGCCAGCAGTTACCGGCCTAGCTCAGATACGCAGTATTTT.

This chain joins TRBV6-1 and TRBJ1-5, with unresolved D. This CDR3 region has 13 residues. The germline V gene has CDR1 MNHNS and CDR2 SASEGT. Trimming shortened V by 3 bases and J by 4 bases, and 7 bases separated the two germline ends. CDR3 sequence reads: CASSEKRNQPQHF. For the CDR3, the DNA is TGTGCCAGCAGTGAGAAAAGGAATCAGCCCCAGCATTTT.

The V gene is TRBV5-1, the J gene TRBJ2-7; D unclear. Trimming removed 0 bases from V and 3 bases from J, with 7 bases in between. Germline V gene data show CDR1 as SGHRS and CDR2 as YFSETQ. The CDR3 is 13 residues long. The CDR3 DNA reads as TGCGCCAGCAGCTTGGGGATTCACTACGAGCAGTACTTC. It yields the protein CASSLGIHYEQYF.

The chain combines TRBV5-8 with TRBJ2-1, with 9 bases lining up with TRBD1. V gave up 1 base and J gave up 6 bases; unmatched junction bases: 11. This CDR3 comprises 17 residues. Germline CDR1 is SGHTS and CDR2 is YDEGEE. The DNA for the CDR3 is TGTGCCAGCAGCTTGACAACCGGGACAGGGTTTGTCAATGAGCAGTTCTTC. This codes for CASSLTTGTGFVNEQFF.

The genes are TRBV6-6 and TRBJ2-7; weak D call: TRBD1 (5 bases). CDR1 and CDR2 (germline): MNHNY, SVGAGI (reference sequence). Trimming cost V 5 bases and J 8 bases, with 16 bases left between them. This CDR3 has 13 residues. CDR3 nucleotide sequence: TGTGCCAGCAGTCCAGGGATGCGCTTGAAGCAGTACTTC. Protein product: CASSPGMRLKQYF.

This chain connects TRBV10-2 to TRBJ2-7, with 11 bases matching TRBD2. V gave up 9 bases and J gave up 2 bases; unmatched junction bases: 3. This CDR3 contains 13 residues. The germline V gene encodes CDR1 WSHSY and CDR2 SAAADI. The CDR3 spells CASSGRAPYEQYF. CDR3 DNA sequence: TGCGCCAGTAGCGGGAGGGCGCCCTACGAGCAGTACTTC.

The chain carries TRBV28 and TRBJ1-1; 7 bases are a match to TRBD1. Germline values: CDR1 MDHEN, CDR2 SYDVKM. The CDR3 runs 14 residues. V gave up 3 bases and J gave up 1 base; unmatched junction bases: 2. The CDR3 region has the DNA TGTGCCAGCAGTTTGGGGACAGAGAACACTGAAGCTTTCTTT. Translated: CASSLGTENTEAFF. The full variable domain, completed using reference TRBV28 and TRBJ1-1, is DVKVTQSSRYLVKRTGEKVFLECVQDMDHENMFWYRQDPGLGLRLIYFSYDVKMKEKGDIPEGYSVSREKKERFSLILESASTNQTSMYLCASSLGTENTEAFFGQGTRLTVV.

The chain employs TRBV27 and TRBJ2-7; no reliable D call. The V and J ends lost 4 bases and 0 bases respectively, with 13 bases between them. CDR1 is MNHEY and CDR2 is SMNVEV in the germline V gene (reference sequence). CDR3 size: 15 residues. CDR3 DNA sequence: TGTGCCAGCAGTTCATTTACGGAACTCTCCTACGAGCAGTACTTC. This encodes CASSSFTELSYEQYF.

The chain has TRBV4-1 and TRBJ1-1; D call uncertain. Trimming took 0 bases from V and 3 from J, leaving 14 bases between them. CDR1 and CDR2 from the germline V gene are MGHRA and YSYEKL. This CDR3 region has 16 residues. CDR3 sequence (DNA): TGCGCCAGCAGCCAAGATCGGGAAGGGCCGGACACTGAAGCTTTCTTT. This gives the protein CASSQDREGPDTEAFF.

CDR3 residues: CASSQKSTDTITEPQHF. The CDR3 nucleotides read TGTGCCAGCAGCCAAAAAAGTACAGACACCATCACGGAGCCCCAGCATTTT. The chain links TRBV4-2 to TRBJ1-5; D uncertain. The germline CDR1 and CDR2 sequences are LGHNA and YNFKEQ. V lost 2 bases to trimming and J lost 8 bases, with 22 bases between them. The CDR3 is 17 residues long.

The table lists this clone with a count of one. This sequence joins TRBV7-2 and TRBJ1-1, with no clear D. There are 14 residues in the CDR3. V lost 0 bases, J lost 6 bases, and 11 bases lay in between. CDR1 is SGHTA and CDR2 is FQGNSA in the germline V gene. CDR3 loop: CASSLARQVAEAFF. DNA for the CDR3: TGTGCCAGCAGCTTAGCCCGCCAGGTAGCTGAAGCTTTCTTT.

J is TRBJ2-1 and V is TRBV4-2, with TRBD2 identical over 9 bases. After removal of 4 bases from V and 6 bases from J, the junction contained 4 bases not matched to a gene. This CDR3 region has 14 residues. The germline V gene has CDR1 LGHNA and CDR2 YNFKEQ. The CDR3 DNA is TGTGCCAGCAGCCTTCTAGCGGGAAGCAATGAGCAGTTCTTC. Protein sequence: CASSLLAGSNEQFF.

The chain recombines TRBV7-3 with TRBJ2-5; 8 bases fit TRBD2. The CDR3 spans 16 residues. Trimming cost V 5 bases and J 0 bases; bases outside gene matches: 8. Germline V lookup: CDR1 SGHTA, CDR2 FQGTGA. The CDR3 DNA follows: TGTGCCAGCAGCCGAGCAGAGCGGGGGTACCAAGAGACCCAGTACTTC. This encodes CASSRAERGYQETQYF.

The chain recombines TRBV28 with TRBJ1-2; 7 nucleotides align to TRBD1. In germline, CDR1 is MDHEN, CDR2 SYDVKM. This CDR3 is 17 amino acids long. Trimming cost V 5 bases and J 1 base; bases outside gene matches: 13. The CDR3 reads CASSLRVGTDVNYGYTF. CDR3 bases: TGTGCCAGCAGTCTCCGCGTCGGGACAGACGTTAACTATGGCTACACCTTC.

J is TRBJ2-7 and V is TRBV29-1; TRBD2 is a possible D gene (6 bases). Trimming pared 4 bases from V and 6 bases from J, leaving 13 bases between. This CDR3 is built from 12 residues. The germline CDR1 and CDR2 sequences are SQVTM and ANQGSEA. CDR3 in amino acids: CSVARDFSEQYF. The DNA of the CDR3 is TGCAGCGTTGCCCGGGACTTCTCCGAGCAGTACTTC.

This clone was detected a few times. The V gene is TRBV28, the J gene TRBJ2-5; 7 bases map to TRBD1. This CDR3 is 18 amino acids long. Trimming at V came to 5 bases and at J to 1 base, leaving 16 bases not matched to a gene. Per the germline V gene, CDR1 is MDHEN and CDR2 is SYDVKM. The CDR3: CASSPDGTDWTFQETQYF. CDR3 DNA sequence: TGTGCCAGCAGTCCCGACGGGACAGACTGGACTTTCCAAGAGACCCAGTACTTC.

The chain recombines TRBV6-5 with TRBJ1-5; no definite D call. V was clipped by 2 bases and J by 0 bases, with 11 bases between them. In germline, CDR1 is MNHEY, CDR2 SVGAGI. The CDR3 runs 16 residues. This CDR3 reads CASSYGPWYSNQPQHF. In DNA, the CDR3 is TGTGCCAGCAGTTACGGGCCTTGGTATAGCAATCAGCCCCAGCATTTT.

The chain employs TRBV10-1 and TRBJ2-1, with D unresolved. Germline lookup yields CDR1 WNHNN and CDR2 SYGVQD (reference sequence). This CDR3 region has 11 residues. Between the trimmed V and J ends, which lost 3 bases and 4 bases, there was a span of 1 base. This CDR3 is CASSEYNEQFF. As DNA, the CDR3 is TGCGCCAGCAGTGAATACAATGAGCAGTTCTTC.

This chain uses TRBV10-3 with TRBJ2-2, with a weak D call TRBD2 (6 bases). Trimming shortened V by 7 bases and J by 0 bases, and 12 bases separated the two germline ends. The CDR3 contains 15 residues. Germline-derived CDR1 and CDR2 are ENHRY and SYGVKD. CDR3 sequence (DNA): TGTGCCATCAACGAAGGACTATCGAACACCGGGGAGCTGTTTTTT. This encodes CAINEGLSNTGELFF.

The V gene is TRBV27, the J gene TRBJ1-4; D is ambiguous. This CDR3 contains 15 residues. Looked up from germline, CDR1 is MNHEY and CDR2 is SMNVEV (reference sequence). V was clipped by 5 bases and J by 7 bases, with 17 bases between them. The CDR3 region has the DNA TGTGCCAGCAGTCCGCGGACTCTTCAAGGTGAAAAACTGTTTTTT. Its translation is CASSPRTLQGEKLFF.

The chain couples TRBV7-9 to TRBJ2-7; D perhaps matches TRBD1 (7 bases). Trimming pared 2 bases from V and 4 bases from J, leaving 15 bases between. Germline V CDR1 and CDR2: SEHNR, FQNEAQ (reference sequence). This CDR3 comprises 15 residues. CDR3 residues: CASSLSAGQWYEQYF. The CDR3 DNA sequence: TGTGCCAGCAGCTTATCGGCGGGACAGTGGTACGAGCAGTACTTC.

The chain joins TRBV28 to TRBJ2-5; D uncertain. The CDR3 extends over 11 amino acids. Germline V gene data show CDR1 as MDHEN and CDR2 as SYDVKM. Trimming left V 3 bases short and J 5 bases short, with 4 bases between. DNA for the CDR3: TGTGCCAGCAGTTTTGAGGAGACCCAGTACTTC. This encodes CASSFEETQYF.

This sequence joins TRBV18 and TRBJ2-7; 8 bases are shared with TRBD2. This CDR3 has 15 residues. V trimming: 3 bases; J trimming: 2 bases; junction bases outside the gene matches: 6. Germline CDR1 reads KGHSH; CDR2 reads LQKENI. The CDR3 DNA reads TGTGCCAGCTCACCGTTCGCGGGACTAGCCTACGAGCAGTACTTC. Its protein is CASSPFAGLAYEQYF.

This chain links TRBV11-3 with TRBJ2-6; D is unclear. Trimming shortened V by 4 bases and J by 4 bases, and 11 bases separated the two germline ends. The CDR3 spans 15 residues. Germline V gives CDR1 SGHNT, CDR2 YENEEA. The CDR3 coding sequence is TGTGCCAGCAGCTCGACCGGACGGGGGGCCAACGTCCTGACTTTC. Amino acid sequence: CASSSTGRGANVLTF.

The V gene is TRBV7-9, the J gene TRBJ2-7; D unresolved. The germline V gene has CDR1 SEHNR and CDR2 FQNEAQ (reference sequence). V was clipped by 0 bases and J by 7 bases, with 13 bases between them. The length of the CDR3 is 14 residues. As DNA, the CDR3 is TGTGCCAGCAGCTTAGCAAAGGACCCGTGGGAGCAGTACTTC. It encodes CASSLAKDPWEQYF.